This T cell receptor beta chain was sequenced during a study of blood T cell repertoires in COVID-19. Turning to the study itself: Acute and convalescent COVID-19 specimens originated in the United States, Italy and Spain. T cells, B-cell-depleted T cells, or PBMCs supplied cDNA or gDNA.

V was pared by 0 bases and J by 0 bases, with 15 bases between. This CDR3 is built from 18 residues. Germline CDR1 reads SGHAT; CDR2 reads FQNNGV. Assay used: immunoSEQ multiplex PCR; TCRdb lists only in-frame clones, some missing. The sample yields around 130,000 clones, 86% seen once. This clone was observed once. The study recruited people aged roughly 18 to 100 years across around 23 US areas. Material for sequencing was PBMCs or T cells enriched from blood (not recorded which). The sequence derives from a woman aged 50 to 60 who had recovered from COVID-19. The chain recombines TRBV11-2 with TRBJ1-3; the D is unclear. The CDR3 DNA follows: TGTGCCAGCAGCTTAGACTCTACCTCAGGATTCTCTGGAAACACCATATATTTT. Residues: CASSLDSTSGFSGNTIYF. Full variable domain (remainder filled in from reference TRBV11-2 and TRBJ1-3): EAGVAQSPRYKIIEKRQSVAFWCNPISGHATLYWYQQILGQGPKLLIQFQNNGVVDDSQLPKDRFSAERLKGVDSTLKIQPAKLEDSAVYLCASSLDSTSGFSGNTIYFGEGSWLTVV.